The rows below give T cell receptor beta chains drawn from one sample of a study of T cell responses to AZD1222 COVID-19 vaccine. Some clones are missing from TCRdb's copy, which holds only in-frame ones; the method was immunoSEQ multiplex PCR. The table has more than 150,000 clones, around 87% seen once. This material consisted of peripheral blood, taken 28 days after the second AZD1222 dose. The receptor set was obtained from an adult who received the AZD1222 COVID-19 vaccine. The CDR3 runs from the conserved cysteine through the conserved F or W. A D gene is named only where the DNA matches it firmly. Clone size is not always given. Where it is, it says once, few, many or a class for expanded clones.

.	TRBV7-2	.	TRBJ1-1	14	TGTGCCAGCAGCTTAGCAGGGATGAGCACTGAAGCTTTCTTT	CASSLAGMSTEAFF
.	TRBV5-1	.	TRBJ1-1	15	TGCGCCAGCAGCGCAACGACAGCCAAGAACACTGAAGCTTTCTTT	CASSATTAKNTEAFF
.	TRBV19	TRBD1	TRBJ1-1	16	TGTGCCAGTAGTATATCGCTTGGACAGGGAGGCACTGAAGCTTTCTTT	CASSISLGQGGTEAFF
.	TRBV7-2	.	TRBJ1-5	16	TGTGCCAGCACCCCGGCAGGGACGACTGGCAATCAGCCCCAGCATTTT	CASTPAGTTGNQPQHF
.	TRBV21-1	.	TRBJ2-7	17	TGTGCCAGCAGCAAAGGGGCTAGCGGGAAACCGAAGTACGAGCAGTACTTC	CASSKGASGKPKYEQYF
once	TRBV3-1/TRBV3-2	TRBD2	TRBJ2-5	15	TGTGCCAGCAGCCAACGACTAGCGGGTGTTGAGACCCAGTACTTC	CASSQRLAGVETQYF
.	TRBV4-2	.	TRBJ2-7	16	TGTGCCAGCAGCCAAGTCGCAGGGGATCCTCCGGTCGAGCAGTACTTC	CASSQVAGDPPVEQYF
.	TRBV29-1	.	TRBJ1-2	11	TGCAGCGTTGGAGGTAGGGATGGCTACACCTTC	CSVGGRDGYTF
.	TRBV5-4	TRBD2	TRBJ2-5	16	TGTGCCAGCAGCTACCCTAGCGGGAGAGGAGGAGAGACCCAGTACTTC	CASSYPSGRGGETQYF
.	TRBV7-6	TRBD1	TRBJ2-1	15	TGTGCCAGCAGCTTAATGGACAGGGGTTACAATGAGCAGTTCTTC	CASSLMDRGYNEQFF
.	TRBV7-3	.	TRBJ2-7	13	TGTGCCAGCAGCTTCCGGGGAACCAACGAGCAGTACTTC	CASSFRGTNEQYF
.	TRBV9	.	TRBJ2-2	14	TGTGCCAGCAGCGTAGCTAGAATCACCGGGGAGCTGTTTTTT	CASSVARITGELFF
.	TRBV19	.	TRBJ1-2	13	TGTGCCAGTACTAACCACGGCATCCCTGGCTACACCTTC	CASTNHGIPGYTF
.	TRBV20-1	.	TRBJ2-5	13	TGCAGTGCTAGTGTACAGCTCATGGAGACCCAGTACTTC	CSASVQLMETQYF
.	TRBV18	.	TRBJ1-2	14	TGTGCCAGCTCACCAGAAGGGCTGTTGTATGGCTACACCTTC	CASSPEGLLYGYTF
once	TRBV4-3	TRBD2	TRBJ2-3	14	TGCGCCAGCAGCCGGGGACTACAAACAGATACGCAGTATTTT	CASSRGLQTDTQYF
.	TRBV2	TRBD1	TRBJ1-1	15	TGTGCCAGCAGTCGGGGACAGCTTATGAACACTGAAGCTTTCTTT	CASSRGQLMNTEAFF
.	TRBV30	TRBD2	TRBJ2-1	17	TGTGCCTGGAGTGCCCCCTTCACCGGGACTAGAGGTAATGAGCAGTTCTTC	CAWSAPFTGTRGNEQFF
.	TRBV7-2	.	TRBJ2-2	17	TGTGCCAGCAGCTTAGGGGGGCGTTTACCGAACACCGGGGAGCTGTTTTTT	CASSLGGRLPNTGELFF
few	TRBV28	TRBD1	TRBJ1-1	14	TGTGCCAGCAGTCTACCGACAGGGGTCACTCGGGCTTTCTTT	CASSLPTGVTRAFF
.	TRBV7-2	TRBD1	TRBJ1-2	17	TGTGCCAGCAGCTTAGAGCCCTCCGGACAGGGAGGCCTCGGCTACACCTTC	CASSLEPSGQGGLGYTF
.	TRBV28	TRBD1	TRBJ2-7	11	TGTGCCAGCAGTCGGGGACAGGGTATGAACTTC	CASSRGQGMNF
.	TRBV30	TRBD1	TRBJ2-5	15	TGTGCCTGGAGTTCTGGACAGGGTCGGCGGGAGACCCAGTACTTC	CAWSSGQGRRETQYF
.	TRBV5-8	TRBD1	TRBJ1-1	18	TGTGCCAGCAGCTCCGACAGGGGGCTGAAAGTTGGGTACACTGAAGCTTTCTTT	CASSSDRGLKVGYTEAFF
.	TRBV7-6	.	TRBJ2-1	16	TGTGCCAGCAGCCCAGAGTATGGCGGGGCTGGGAATGAGCAGTTCTTC	CASSPEYGGAGNEQFF
.	TRBV28	.	TRBJ1-2	13	TGTGCCAGCAGCCCGGGGGGAAACTATGGCTACACCTTC	CASSPGGNYGYTF
few	TRBV6-6	.	TRBJ2-3	16	TGTGCCAGCAGCACACTCGGCCCTGCTAGCACAGATACGCAGTATTTT	CASSTLGPASTDTQYF
.	TRBV21-1	.	TRBJ2-3	16	TGTGCCAGCAGCAACCCGGGTGGGACTTACACAGATACGCAGTATTTT	CASSNPGGTYTDTQYF
few	TRBV9	.	TRBJ2-2	16	TGTGCCAGCAGCGTAACCCTAGGGGCGAACACCGGGGAGCTGTTTTTT	CASSVTLGANTGELFF
.	TRBV19	TRBD2	TRBJ2-2	16	TGTGCCAGTAGTATTAGGACTAGCGGACGCACCGGGGAGCTGTTTTTT	CASSIRTSGRTGELFF
once	TRBV6-2/TRBV6-3	.	TRBJ2-1	14	TGTGCCAGCAGTTACTCATGGCTAATTAATGAGCAGTTCTTC	CASSYSWLINEQFF